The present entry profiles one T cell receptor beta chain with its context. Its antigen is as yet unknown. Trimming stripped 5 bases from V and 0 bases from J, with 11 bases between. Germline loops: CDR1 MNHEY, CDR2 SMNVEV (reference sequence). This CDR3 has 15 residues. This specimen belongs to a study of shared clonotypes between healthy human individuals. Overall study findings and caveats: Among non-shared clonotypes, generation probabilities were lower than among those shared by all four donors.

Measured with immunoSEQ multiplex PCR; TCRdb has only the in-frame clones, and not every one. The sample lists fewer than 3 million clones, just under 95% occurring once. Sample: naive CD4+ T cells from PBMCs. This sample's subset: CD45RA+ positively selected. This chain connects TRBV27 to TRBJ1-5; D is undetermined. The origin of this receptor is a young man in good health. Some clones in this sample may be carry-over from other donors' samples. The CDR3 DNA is TGTGCCAGCAGTGCTGGACGGTATAGCAATCAGCCCCAGCATTTT. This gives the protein CASSAGRYSNQPQHF.